This T cell receptor beta chain was sequenced in a study of blood T cell repertoires in COVID-19. For the study at large: Acute-phase and convalescent COVID-19 samples originated in the United States, Italy and Spain.

Enrolled through a virtual design, the participants were between roughly 18 and 95 years of age and came from under 30 US areas. Participants' reported clinical history set cohort assignment. The V and J ends lost 1 base and 6 bases, in that order; junction bases with no gene match: 9. This CDR3 comprises 16 residues. Germline V gene lookup returns CDR1 LNHDA and CDR2 SQIVND (reference sequence). Sequenced by immunoSEQ multiplex PCR; TCRdb stores in-frame clones only, minus some. The table includes some 320,000 clones, around 92% detected once. This chain connects TRBV19 to TRBJ2-3; TRBD1 agrees at 8 bases. The sample consisted of PBMCs or T cells enriched from blood (not recorded which). This receptor was taken from a woman aged 45 to 65 who had been exposed to COVID-19. The CDR3 loop reads CASSIGRSGGRDTQYF. The DNA for the CDR3 is TGTGCCAGTAGTATAGGGCGTTCAGGGGGCCGGGATACGCAGTATTTT.